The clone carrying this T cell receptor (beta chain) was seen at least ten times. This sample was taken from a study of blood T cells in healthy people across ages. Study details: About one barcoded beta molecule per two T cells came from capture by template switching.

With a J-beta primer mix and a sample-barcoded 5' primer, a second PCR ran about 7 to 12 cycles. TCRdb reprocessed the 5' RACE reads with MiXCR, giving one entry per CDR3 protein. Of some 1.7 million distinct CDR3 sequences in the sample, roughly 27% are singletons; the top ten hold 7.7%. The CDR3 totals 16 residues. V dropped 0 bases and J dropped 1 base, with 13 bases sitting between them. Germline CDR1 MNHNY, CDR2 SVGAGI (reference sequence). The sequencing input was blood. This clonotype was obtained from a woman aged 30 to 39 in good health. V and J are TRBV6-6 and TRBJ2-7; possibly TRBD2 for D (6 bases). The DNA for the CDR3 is TGTGCCAGCAGTTACTCTGCCAGGAGGGGTTCCTACGAGCAGTACTTC. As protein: CASSYSARRGSYEQYF.